The clone carrying this T cell receptor (beta chain) has a handful of counts. Its antigen is not known. The sample is drawn from a study of T cell responses to AZD1222 COVID-19 vaccine. Overall study: Second-dose groups at about 4 or about 12 weeks were pooled.

Repertoires were generated with immunoSEQ multiplex PCR, while TCRdb's copy carries only in-frame clones and drops some. The data contain 120,000 or so clones, around 90% of them singletons. Overall study results and limits: Only six or seven AZD1222 recipients tested seropositive at baseline.

Trimming took 3 bases from V and 3 from J, leaving 12 bases between them. The CDR3 spans 15 residues. Per the germline V gene, CDR1 is MNHEY and CDR2 is SMNVEV (reference sequence). The receptor comes from an adult in good health. The material sequenced was peripheral blood, taken on day 0 of AZD1222 vaccination. V is TRBV27 and J is TRBJ2-1; possible D gene TRBD2, 6 bases. This CDR3 reads CASSLTGVYYNEQFF. DNA of the CDR3: TGTGCCAGCAGTTTGACGGGGGTGTACTACAATGAGCAGTTCTTC.